Listed here are 18 T cell receptor beta chains from one sample, sequenced in a study of cytomegalovirus exposure and HLA in healthy donors. This PCR relied on a set of 60 Vbeta primers and 13 Jbeta primers. TCRdb's copy holds only in-frame clones and misses some; the assay was immunoSEQ multiplex PCR. The sample records 200,000 or so clones, 60% to 80% being singletons. Sequencing was done on a sample of PBMCs. The receptors were sampled from a male donor in good health and CMV-seronegative.

The V call is TRBV28, the J call TRBJ2-3; D is perhaps TRBD2 (7 bases). This CDR3 has 13 residues. Trimming pared 7 bases from V and 2 bases from J, leaving 10 bases between. The germline CDR1 and CDR2 sequences are MDHEN and SYDVKM. CDR3 in DNA: TGTGCCAGCATGGGGGGGGCCACAGATACGCAGTATTTT. It translates to CASMGGATDTQYF.

V gene TRBV25-1 combines with J gene TRBJ1-6, with D unclear. CDR1 is MGHDK and CDR2 is SYGVNS in the germline V gene. This CDR3 contains 14 residues. V lost 5 bases, J lost 8 bases, and 13 bases lay in between. The CDR3 region is CASSPLGFDSPLHF. For the CDR3, the DNA is TGTGCCAGCAGTCCCCTAGGATTCGATTCACCCCTCCACTTT.

This chain joins TRBV28 and TRBJ1-5; 7 nucleotides align to TRBD1. V gave up 4 bases and J gave up 3 bases; unmatched junction bases: 9. The CDR3 is 16 amino acids. Germline assignment: CDR1 MDHEN and CDR2 SYDVKM. Here the CDR3 reads CASSSYPDRDNQPQHF. CDR3 bases: TGTGCCAGCAGTTCCTACCCTGACAGGGACAATCAGCCCCAGCATTTT.

This chain joins TRBV7-6 and TRBJ2-3, with 14 bases fitting TRBD2. This CDR3 spans 18 amino acids. Trimming cost V 5 bases and J 1 base; bases outside gene matches: 8. In germline, CDR1 is SGHVS, CDR2 FNYEAQ. CDR3 amino acids: CASSRGLAGEVGTDTQYF. The CDR3 coding sequence is TGTGCCAGCAGCCGGGGACTAGCGGGAGAGGTGGGCACAGATACGCAGTATTTT.

This rearrangement joins TRBV7-8 to TRBJ2-2; TRBD1 matches 8 bases. The CDR3 length is 16 residues. V gave up 5 bases and J gave up 3 bases; unmatched junction bases: 8. The germline V gene has CDR1 SGHVS and CDR2 FQNEAQ. The CDR3 is CASSRLTGEDTGELFF. In DNA form, the CDR3 reads TGTGCCAGCAGCCGTCTGACAGGGGAGGACACCGGGGAGCTGTTTTTT.

As concerns this clone: The junction does not match germline at one end; this may be a read error. The genes are TRBV7-9 and TRBJ2-1; TRBD2 matches at 11 bases. Germline CDR1 reads SEHNR; CDR2 reads FQNEAQ (reference sequence). The CDR3 is 15 amino acids. The CDR3 DNA reads as TGTTCCAGCAGCTTGCTAGCGGGAGGTTTCCATGAGCAGTTCTTC. Its translation is CSSSLLAGGFHEQFF.

V is TRBV11-3 and J is TRBJ2-7; unclear D gene. Germline loops: CDR1 SGHNT, CDR2 YENEEA. The CDR3 has 15 residues. V was cut by 5 bases and J by 4 bases, with 18 bases left in between. Written as DNA, the CDR3 is TGTGCCAGCAGCCCGTCGAGCGATCCTGAGTACGAGCAGTACTTC. Protein sequence: CASSPSSDPEYEQYF.

The chain uses TRBV5-6 and TRBJ2-6, with 7 bases aligning to TRBD2. V trimming: 3 bases; J trimming: 0 bases; junction bases outside the gene matches: 9. In germline, CDR1 is SGHDT, CDR2 YYEEEE. The CDR3 extends over 18 amino acids. The CDR3, as DNA: TGTGCCAGCAGCTATCGGACTAGTTTAAACTCTGGGGCCAACGTCCTGACTTTC. Protein product: CASSYRTSLNSGANVLTF.

Points on this clone: No DNA is shown, since the ends of the CDR3 on it are uncertain; the CDR3 is the one TCRdb lists. The rearrangement uses TRBV7-9 and TRBJ1-2; the table's D call of TRBD1 was not tested on the DNA. Germline CDR1 is SEHNR and CDR2 is FQNEAQ (reference sequence). Termini included, the CDR3 measures 15 amino acids. This CDR3 is CASSLSLDRLGGYTF.

The rearrangement uses TRBV30 and TRBJ2-1; 7 nucleotides match TRBD2. J was trimmed by 7 bases and V by 4 bases; bases with no gene match: 10. The CDR3 spans 14 residues. CDR1 is GTSNPN, CDR2 SVGIG, per germline (reference sequence). CDR3 DNA sequence: TGTGCCTGGATGTCCAGCGGGACCAGAAATGAGCAGTTCTTC. Encoded protein: CAWMSSGTRNEQFF.

V and J are TRBV7-3 and TRBJ2-1; 11 nucleotides match TRBD1. This CDR3 region has 16 residues. V shed 2 bases, J shed 6 bases, and the junction held 6 bases outside the gene matches. The germline V gene has CDR1 SGHTA and CDR2 FQGTGA. As DNA, the CDR3 is TGTGCCAGCAGCTTACGAGGACAGGGGGCGCGCAATGAGCAGTTCTTC. This codes for CASSLRGQGARNEQFF. Filled out from reference TRBV7-3 and TRBJ2-1, the complete variable domain reads GAGVSQTPSNKVTEKGKYVELRCDPISGHTALYWYRQSLGQGPEFLIYFQGTGAADDSGLPNDRFFAVRPEGSVSTLKIQRTERGDSAVYLCASSLRGQGARNEQFFGPGTRLTVL.

A remark on this clone: This specimen includes other DNA sequences encoding the same CDR3. This chain links TRBV7-9 with TRBJ2-5, with D possibly TRBD2 on 6 matching bases. Germline V gene lookup returns CDR1 SEHNR and CDR2 FQNEAQ (reference sequence). V lost 0 bases and J 5 bases, leaving 10 bases between the germline ends. The CDR3 extends over 14 amino acids. CDR3 in amino acids: CASSLAGGQETQYF. The DNA of the CDR3 is TGTGCCAGCAGCTTAGCTGGAGGGCAGGAGACCCAGTACTTC.

J is TRBJ1-1 and V is TRBV7-9; perhaps TRBD1 as D (5 bases). V lost 1 base to trimming and J lost 1 base, with 7 bases between them. There are 14 residues in the CDR3. Looked up from germline, CDR1 is SEHNR and CDR2 is FQNEAQ (reference sequence). The CDR3 loop reads CASSLVGENTEAFF. The DNA of the CDR3 is TGTGCCAGCAGCTTAGTAGGGGAGAACACTGAAGCTTTCTTT.

This clone showed up just a few times. Here the CDR3 reads CASRRQGGVNTEAFF. As DNA, the CDR3 is TGTGCCAGCAGGCGACAGGGTGGGGTGAACACTGAAGCTTTCTTT. V and J are TRBV6-5 and TRBJ1-1; 7 nucleotides agree with TRBD1. CDR1 is MNHEY and CDR2 is SVGAGI in the germline V gene. The CDR3 loop spans 15 amino acids. V lost 6 bases, J lost 0 bases, and 7 bases stayed unmatched.

The V gene is TRBV7-9, the J gene TRBJ2-5; maybe TRBD1 (5 bases). Judging by the DNA end, TRBJ2-7 fits better; the J call may be wrong. The germline gives CDR1 SEHNR, CDR2 FQNEAQ (reference sequence). The CDR3 sequence is 13 residues long. CDR3 bases: TGTGCCAGCAGCTTAGCGCAGGGATACGAGCAGTACTTC. This translates into CASSLAQGYEQYF.

The rearrangement joins TRBV5-1 to TRBJ2-5; TRBD1 aligns across 9 bases. The germline gives CDR1 SGHRS, CDR2 YFSETQ. The CDR3 has 13 amino acids. The junction had 3 bases not matched to a gene; V was cut back by 4 bases and J by 5 bases. This CDR3 is CASSRTGVETQYF. CDR3 nucleotide sequence: TGCGCCAGCAGCCGGACAGGGGTCGAGACCCAGTACTTC. The whole variable domain, remainder taken from reference TRBV5-1 and TRBJ2-5, is KAGVTQTPRYLIKTRGQQVTLSCSPISGHRSVSWYQQTPGQGLQFLFEYFSETQRNKGNFPGRFSGRQFSNSRSEMNVSTLELGDSALYLCASSRTGVETQYFGPGTRLLVL.

This clone was seen a single time. The genes are TRBV18 and TRBJ2-7, with 7 bases matching TRBD1. Per germline, CDR1 KGHSH and CDR2 LQKENI. The CDR3 has 14 amino acids. V lost 3 bases, J lost 2 bases, and 4 bases stayed unmatched. The CDR3 region has the DNA TGTGCCAGCTCACCTGACAGGGTGGCCTACGAGCAGTACTTC. This sequence encodes CASSPDRVAYEQYF.

This chain uses TRBV7-3 with TRBJ2-1; D remains ambiguous. The CDR3 totals 12 residues. Germline V gene sequence: CDR1 SGHTA, CDR2 FQGTGA. Trimming took 5 bases from V and 6 from J, leaving 8 bases between them. The CDR3 coding sequence is TGTGCCAGCAGCGCAACTTCCAATGAGCAGTTCTTC. This encodes CASSATSNEQFF.